These 23 T cell receptor beta chains were all obtained from the same sample, sequenced in a study of patients and donors after allogeneic stem cell transplantation (TCRdb year 2020). The method behind the library was RT-PCR. Sequenced using a NextSeq 550. In-frame beta chains were kept once TCRdb had trimmed the public reads at Q25 with fastp and called clones with MiXCR. Each entry merges the rows of one CDR3 protein and shows their most common DNA and genes. The sample table holds 20,000 to 30,000 distinct CDR3 sequences, of which 7.5% to 9% were seen once. The top ten clones comprise around 50% of the sample. Source material: blood, either unsorted or a sorted T cell fraction (not recorded which). These TCRs come from a human donor who was either an allogeneic HSCT recipient or a stem cell or donor lymphocyte infusion donor (not recorded which). It is not recorded whose cells these are; they may come from a transplant donor.

Many counts were recorded for this clonotype. The CDR3: CASSQGLDQETQYF. The CDR3 DNA sequence: TGTGCCAGCAGCCAGGGACTAGACCAAGAGACCCAGTACTTC. V usage is TRBV3-1 and J usage is TRBJ2-5; the match to TRBD2 covers 8 bases. Germline V gene lookup returns CDR1 LGHDT and CDR2 YNNKEL (reference sequence). The V gene end was trimmed by 3 bases and the J gene end by 0 bases; junction bases not matched to a gene: 0. CDR3 size: 14 residues.

This clonotype showed up just a few times. The chain recombines TRBV7-8 with TRBJ1-1, with D possibly matching TRBD1 (6 bases). V lost 5 bases, J lost 5 bases, and 12 bases lay in between. This CDR3 contains 13 residues. The germline V gene encodes CDR1 SGHVS and CDR2 FQNEAQ. The CDR3 loop reads CASSTDRKTEAFF. CDR3 coding DNA: TGTGCCAGCAGCACCGACAGGAAGACTGAAGCTTTCTTT.

This clonotype was recorded at least ten times. This chain uses TRBV5-1 with TRBJ1-2; D is possibly TRBD1 (6 bases). CDR3 size: 16 residues. In germline, CDR1 is SGHRS, CDR2 YFSETQ. V was cut by 0 bases and J by 4 bases, with 16 bases left in between. The CDR3 DNA sequence: TGCGCCAGCAGCTTGGAACCAGTTCAGGGGCTCTATGGCTACACCTTC. It specifies CASSLEPVQGLYGYTF.

This clonotype was seen many times. V is TRBV5-6 and J is TRBJ1-1, with 9 bases fitting TRBD1. The V segment lost 4 bases and the J segment 8 bases; nucleotides outside the gene matches: 9. CDR1 is SGHDT and CDR2 is YYEEEE in the germline V gene. The CDR3 contains 14 residues. The CDR3 spells CASSTTTGGGEAFF. In DNA form, the CDR3 reads TGTGCCAGCAGCACGACCACAGGGGGCGGCGAAGCTTTCTTT.

In its sample, this clonotype was seen a few times. The V and J genes are TRBV12-3 or TRBV12-4 and TRBJ2-1; 8 nucleotides align to TRBD2. V lost 1 base to trimming and J lost 3 bases; unmatched junction nucleotides: 2. The CDR3 has 15 amino acids. CDR3 DNA: TGTGCCAGCAGTTTAGGACTAGCGAGCTACAATGAGCAGTTCTTC. Amino acids: CASSLGLASYNEQFF.

This clonotype was seen only a few times. The chain recombines TRBV28 with TRBJ2-5; no reliable D call. Germline CDR1 reads MDHEN; CDR2 reads SYDVKM. Trimming took 4 bases from V and 7 from J, leaving 7 bases between them. This CDR3 is built from 11 residues. CDR3 DNA sequence: TGTGCCAGCAGTTCCGGAGTGACCCAGTACTTC. Translating it yields CASSSGVTQYF.

This clonotype was detected a few times. J is TRBJ2-7 and V is TRBV6-5; D may match TRBD1 or TRBD2 (6 bases each). There are 14 residues in the CDR3. In germline, CDR1 is MNHEY, CDR2 SVGAGI. V lost 2 bases, J lost 3 bases, and 11 bases lay in between. DNA of the CDR3: TGTGCCAGCAGTTACGGAGGGGGAATCTACGAGCAGTACTTC. Translation: CASSYGGGIYEQYF.

This clonotype was seen a few times. This chain joins TRBV24-1 and TRBJ2-1; either TRBD1 or TRBD2 may fit D (6 bases each). CDR1 is KGHDR and CDR2 is SFDVKD in the germline V gene. This CDR3 contains 16 residues. Trimming shortened V by 6 bases and J by 0 bases, and 14 bases separated the two germline ends. In nucleotides, the CDR3 is TGTGCCACCAGTCATGAAGGGGGGAGCTCCTACAATGAGCAGTTCTTC. Protein: CATSHEGGSSYNEQFF.

The gene calls are TRBV3-1 and TRBJ1-2, with a possible D match to TRBD1 (5 bases). CDR1 and CDR2 (germline): LGHDT, YNNKEL (reference sequence). The CDR3 is 15 amino acids. Trimming took 4 bases from V and 0 from J, leaving 12 bases between them. Here the CDR3 DNA reads TGTGCCAGCAGCCCCTGGGACCCAACTAACTATGGCTACACCTTC. This translates into CASSPWDPTNYGYTF.

The chain couples TRBV6-5 to TRBJ2-7, with 7 bases lining up with TRBD1. Per the germline V gene, CDR1 is MNHEY and CDR2 is SVGAGI. The trim removed 8 bases at V and 2 bases at J, leaving 3 bases unmatched. The CDR3 spans 12 residues. CDR3 residues: CASRDSTYEQYF. The CDR3 DNA reads TGTGCCAGCCGGGACAGCACCTACGAGCAGTACTTC.

The V call is TRBV27, the J call TRBJ1-1; D is unresolved. This CDR3 has 14 residues. V was pared by 5 bases and J by 0 bases, with 10 bases between. Germline lookup yields CDR1 MNHEY and CDR2 SMNVEV (reference sequence). The CDR3 DNA reads as TGTGCCAGCAGTAAAAAGGGCCTGAACACTGAAGCTTTCTTT. This gives the protein CASSKKGLNTEAFF.

This clonotype was recorded at least ten times. The V and J genes are TRBV20-1 and TRBJ1-4, with D hard to call. The V end lost 0 bases, the J end lost 8 bases, and 10 bases lay between the germline ends. CDR3 length: 13 amino acids. From germline, CDR1 is DFQATT and CDR2 SNEGSKA (reference sequence). The CDR3 sequence is CSARDPILEKLFF. CDR3 DNA: TGCAGTGCTAGAGATCCTATACTAGAAAAACTGTTTTTT.

In this sample, this clonotype turned up a few times. The J gene is TRBJ2-7, the V gene TRBV7-9; 8 bases are shared with TRBD1. CDR1 and CDR2 (germline): SEHNR, FQNEAQ (reference sequence). V dropped 4 bases and J dropped 6; count of bases not matched to a gene: 8. This CDR3 has 14 residues. DNA for the CDR3: TGTGCCAGCAGCTCCGGGACAGGAGCCCGCGAGCAGTACTTC. Protein: CASSSGTGAREQYF.

This clonotype has more than one count but fewer than ten. V and J are TRBV11-3 and TRBJ2-7, with 8 positions matching TRBD2. With 5 bases clipped from V and 7 bases from J, the junction kept 4 bases outside the gene matches. Per germline, CDR1 SGHNT and CDR2 YENEEA. The CDR3 covers 12 residues. The CDR3 nucleotides read TGTGCCAGCAGCCCGGGGGGGATAGAGCAGTACTTC. Translating it yields CASSPGGIEQYF.

This clonotype was counted at least ten times. V usage is TRBV9 and J usage is TRBJ1-4; D ambiguous. The germline V gene has CDR1 SGDLS and CDR2 YYNGEE. The CDR3 has 13 amino acids. V lost 2 bases and J lost 10, with 12 bases in between. The CDR3 DNA follows: TGTGCCAGCAGCGTTGGAGGGATGGGAAAACTGTTTTTT. Amino acid sequence: CASSVGGMGKLFF.

The chain carries TRBV9 and TRBJ1-4, with TRBD1 identical over 7 bases. CDR3 length: 17 amino acids. V gave up 0 bases and J gave up 0 bases; unmatched junction bases: 5. Looked up from germline, CDR1 is SGDLS and CDR2 is YYNGEE. As DNA, the CDR3 is TGTGCCAGCAGCGTAGGGGGACAGATTGCAACTAATGAAAAACTGTTTTTT. Translated: CASSVGGQIATNEKLFF.

This sequence joins TRBV11-2 and TRBJ2-7; possible D gene TRBD1, 7 bases. This CDR3 is 14 amino acids long. Germline values: CDR1 SGHAT, CDR2 FQNNGV. V shed 7 bases and J shed 1 base, with 14 bases lying between them. The CDR3 DNA reads as TGTGCCAGCACCCAAGCAGGGGGGTCCTACGAGCAGTACTTC. This encodes CASTQAGGSYEQYF.

The table lists this clonotype with many counts. The gene calls are TRBV19 and TRBJ1-5; TRBD1 agrees at 12 bases. J gave up 3 bases and V 6 bases, and 9 bases lay outside the gene matches. CDR3 length equals 17 residues. Germline values: CDR1 LNHDA, CDR2 SQIVND (reference sequence). In nucleotides, the CDR3 is TGTGCCAGTAGCGCAACCGGGACAGGGGGCCCCAATCAGCCCCAGCATTTT. This gives the protein CASSATGTGGPNQPQHF.

At least ten counts were recorded for this clonotype. This chain uses TRBV9 with TRBJ2-3; D is unresolved. Trimming stripped 3 bases from V and 5 bases from J, with 13 bases between. The CDR3 covers 14 residues. Germline loops: CDR1 SGDLS, CDR2 YYNGEE. CDR3 region: CASSARRPQDTQYF. Here the CDR3 DNA reads TGTGCCAGCAGCGCGCGACGCCCTCAAGATACGCAGTATTTT.

The chain employs TRBV28 and TRBJ1-5; tentative D call: TRBD1 (6 bases). This CDR3 is 16 amino acids long. Trimming removed 5 bases at V and 1 base at J, with 15 bases between. Germline CDR1 MDHEN, CDR2 SYDVKM. As DNA, the CDR3 is TGTGCCAGCAGTCCAGGGACATTTCGAAGCAATCAGCCCCAGCATTTT. Translating gives CASSPGTFRSNQPQHF.

The chain has TRBV19 and TRBJ2-3; unclear D gene. V was shortened by 4 bases and J by 9 bases, with 20 bases between the two germline ends. In germline, CDR1 is LNHDA, CDR2 SQIVND (reference sequence). The CDR3 extends over 15 amino acids. The DNA for the CDR3 is TGTGCCAGTAGTACGTTGGACGGCAGTGGAGCGACGCAGTATTTT. Translation gives CASSTLDGSGATQYF.

The chain recombines TRBV5-1 with TRBJ1-2, with D hard to call. The CDR3 consists of 13 residues. Germline lookup yields CDR1 SGHRS and CDR2 YFSETQ. The ends were cut back, 2 bases at V and 3 bases at J, with 8 bases in the middle. The CDR3 nucleotides are TGCGCCAGCAGCTTAGATGTGGACTATGGCTACACCTTC. Amino acids: CASSLDVDYGYTF. Full variable domain (missing parts from reference TRBV5-1 and TRBJ1-2): KAGVTQTPRYLIKTRGQQVTLSCSPISGHRSVSWYQQTPGQGLQFLFEYFSETQRNKGNFPGRFSGRQFSNSRSEMNVSTLELGDSALYLCASSLDVDYGYTFGSGTRLTVV.

This clonotype has only a few counts. The rearrangement joins TRBV10-1 to TRBJ2-7, with 7 bases aligning to TRBD1. CDR3 length equals 14 residues. Germline CDR1 reads WNHNN; CDR2 reads SYGVQD (reference sequence). The junction had 2 bases not matched to a gene; V was cut back by 0 bases and J by 3 bases. As DNA, the CDR3 is TGCGCCAGCAGTGAGTCGACAGGGTTCTACGAGCAGTACTTC. Translation gives CASSESTGFYEQYF.